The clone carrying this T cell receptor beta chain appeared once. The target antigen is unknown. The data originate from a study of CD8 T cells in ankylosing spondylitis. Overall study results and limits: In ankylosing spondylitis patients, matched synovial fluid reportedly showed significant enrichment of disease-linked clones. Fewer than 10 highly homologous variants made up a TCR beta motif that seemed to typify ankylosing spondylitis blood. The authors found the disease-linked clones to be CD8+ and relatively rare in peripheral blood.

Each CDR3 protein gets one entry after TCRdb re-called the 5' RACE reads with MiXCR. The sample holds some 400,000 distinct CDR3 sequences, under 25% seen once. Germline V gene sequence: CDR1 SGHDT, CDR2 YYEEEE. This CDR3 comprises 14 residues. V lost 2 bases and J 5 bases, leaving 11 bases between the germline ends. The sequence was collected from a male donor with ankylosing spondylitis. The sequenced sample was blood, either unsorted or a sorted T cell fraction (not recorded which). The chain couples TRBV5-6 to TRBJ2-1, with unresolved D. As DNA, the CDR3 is TGTGCCAGCAGCTTCCCGACCAACCACAATGAGCAGTTCTTC. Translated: CASSFPTNHNEQFF.